This TCR beta chain came from a study of blood T cell repertoires in COVID-19. The overall study: Sources were T cells, B-cell-depleted T cells, or PBMCs; the material itself was cDNA or gDNA.

The germline V gene encodes CDR1 KGHDR and CDR2 SFDVKD. V shed 5 bases and J 0 bases; nucleotides not matched to a gene: 9. CDR3 length: 17 amino acids. The repertoire was sequenced with immunoSEQ multiplex PCR; TCRdb's copy has only in-frame clones and lacks some. The sample carries more than 85,000 clones, 85% to 90% recorded once. Sequencing input: peripheral blood. The rearrangement uses TRBV24-1 and TRBJ1-2; 9 bases fit TRBD1. The sequence derives from a woman between 45 and 60 years old with acute or convalescent COVID-19. The CDR3 coding sequence is TGTGCCACCAGTGCCCGGGGACAGGGAACCGCTAACTATGGCTACACCTTC. This encodes CATSARGQGTANYGYTF.